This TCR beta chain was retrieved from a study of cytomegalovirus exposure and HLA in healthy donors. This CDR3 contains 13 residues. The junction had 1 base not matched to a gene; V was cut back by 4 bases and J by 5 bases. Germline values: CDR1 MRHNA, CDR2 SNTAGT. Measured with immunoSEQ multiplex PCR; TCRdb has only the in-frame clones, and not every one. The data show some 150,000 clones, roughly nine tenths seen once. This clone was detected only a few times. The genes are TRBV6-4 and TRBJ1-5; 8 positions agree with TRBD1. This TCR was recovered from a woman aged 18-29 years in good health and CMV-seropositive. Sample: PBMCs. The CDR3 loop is CASSGTGYQPQHF. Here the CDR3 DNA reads TGTGCCAGCAGTGGGACAGGGTATCAGCCCCAGCATTTT.